The 27 T cell receptor beta chains in this list originate from one sample, sequenced in a study of shared clonotypes between healthy human individuals. Assay: immunoSEQ multiplex PCR; the TCRdb copy retains only in-frame clones and omits some. The sample carries some 2.1 million clones, 93% recorded once. Terminally differentiated effector memory CD45RA+ cells were left out of the naive CD8 fraction, which was CD45RO-negative and positively selected for CCR7. The sequenced sample consisted of naive CD8+ T cells from PBMCs. These receptors all come from a man younger than 35 in good health. Some clones in this sample may be carry-over from other donors' samples.

The chain links TRBV19 to TRBJ1-5; TRBD1 is a possible D gene (6 bases). The CDR3 runs 14 residues. Per the germline V gene, CDR1 is LNHDA and CDR2 is SQIVND (reference sequence). V was shortened by 7 bases and J by 3 bases, with 13 bases between the two germline ends. CDR3 amino acids: CASNVGTLNQPQHF. DNA for the CDR3: TGTGCCAGTAACGTCGGGACACTCAATCAGCCCCAGCATTTT.

V gene TRBV28 combines with J gene TRBJ2-7; perhaps TRBD1 as D (5 bases). The CDR3 totals 15 residues. V was trimmed by 4 bases and J by 2 bases, leaving 15 bases between them. Germline loops: CDR1 MDHEN, CDR2 SYDVKM. CDR3 sequence reads: CASSSTDPETYEQYF. CDR3 sequence (DNA): TGTGCCAGCAGTTCGACAGACCCAGAGACCTACGAGCAGTACTTC.

DNA for the CDR3: TGTGCCAGCAGTGATTCGTGGGCCGCGAGGGATGGCTACACCTTC. Amino acid sequence: CASSDSWAARDGYTF. The chain joins TRBV25-1 to TRBJ1-2; D is undetermined. Germline V gives CDR1 MGHDK, CDR2 SYGVNS. The V end was cut by 3 bases, the J end by 6 bases, with 17 bases between. The CDR3 consists of 15 residues.

The V call is TRBV27, the J call TRBJ2-1; 14 nucleotides line up with TRBD2. The germline V gene encodes CDR1 MNHEY and CDR2 SMNVEV (reference sequence). The CDR3 runs 17 residues. After removal of 5 bases from V and 9 bases from J, the junction contained 12 bases not matched to a gene. The CDR3, as DNA: TGTGCCAGCAGTCCCCACTCTAGACTAGCGGGAGGGGTTGAGCAGTTCTTC. Its protein is CASSPHSRLAGGVEQFF.

The chain carries TRBV15 and TRBJ2-7, with D perhaps matching TRBD1 (6 bases). The CDR3 is 13 amino acids. V gave up 4 bases and J gave up 4 bases, with 11 bases separating them. CDR1 and CDR2 from the germline V gene are LNHNV and YYDKDF (reference sequence). The CDR3 nucleotides read TGTGCCACCAGCAACAGGGTCGGATACGAGCAGTACTTC. Translating it yields CATSNRVGYEQYF.

This chain joins TRBV27 and TRBJ2-5; either TRBD1 or TRBD2 may fit D (5 bases each). CDR3 size: 14 residues. The V end lost 4 bases, the J end lost 2 bases, and 11 bases lay between the germline ends. The germline V gene has CDR1 MNHEY and CDR2 SMNVEV (reference sequence). CDR3 residues: CASSSDWGQETQYF. Here the CDR3 DNA reads TGTGCCAGCAGTTCCGATTGGGGGCAAGAGACCCAGTACTTC.

The V call is TRBV6-1, the J call TRBJ2-7; 9 bases line up with TRBD2. The CDR3 length is 14 residues. V trimming: 9 bases; J trimming: 5 bases; junction bases outside the gene matches: 11. Germline V CDR1 and CDR2: MNHNS, SASEGT. This CDR3 is CASRRAGGAHEQYF. CDR3 nucleotide sequence: TGTGCCAGTAGGCGAGCGGGAGGTGCACACGAGCAGTACTTC.

This rearrangement joins TRBV2 to TRBJ1-5; D may be TRBD1 (6 bases). V was cut by 6 bases and J by 1 base, with 13 bases left in between. Germline V CDR1 and CDR2: SNHLY, FYNNEI. The CDR3 runs to 15 residues. CDR3 bases: TGTGCCAGCAGCCTACAGGGAAAGAGCAATCAGCCCCAGCATTTT. Translation: CASSLQGKSNQPQHF.

This chain connects TRBV4-1 to TRBJ2-7; no firm D call. The CDR3 is 15 amino acids. CDR1 is MGHRA and CDR2 is YSYEKL in the germline V gene. V lost 1 base to trimming and J lost 0 bases, with 10 bases between them. This CDR3 is CASSQGRHPSYEQYF. The CDR3 region has the DNA TGCGCCAGCAGCCAAGGCAGACATCCCTCCTACGAGCAGTACTTC.

This chain connects TRBV28 to TRBJ2-1, with TRBD2 matching 7 bases. The CDR3 has 13 amino acids. Losses at the gene ends were 2 bases for V and 8 bases for J; bases not matched to a gene: 3. Germline V lookup: CDR1 MDHEN, CDR2 SYDVKM. CDR3 DNA sequence: TGTGCCAGCAGTTTAGCGGGAGAGGATGAGCAGTTCTTC. This sequence encodes CASSLAGEDEQFF.

This sequence joins TRBV2 and TRBJ2-3; 7 positions agree with TRBD1. Germline trimming cut 5 bases from V and 0 bases from J; bases unmatched to any gene: 5. CDR1 is SNHLY, CDR2 FYNNEI, per germline. The CDR3 has 15 amino acids. CDR3 DNA: TGTGCCAGCAGTACCGGGACAGTTAGCACAGATACGCAGTATTTT. The encoded protein is CASSTGTVSTDTQYF.

This chain links TRBV4-3 with TRBJ1-1; 9 nucleotides line up with TRBD1. The CDR3 extends over 14 amino acids. V shed 8 bases and J 0 bases; nucleotides not matched to a gene: 4. Germline V gives CDR1 LGHNA, CDR2 YSLEER. This chain's CDR3 is CASSYRGLNTEAFF. CDR3 bases: TGCGCCAGCTCATACAGGGGGCTGAACACTGAAGCTTTCTTT.

The gene calls are TRBV9 and TRBJ2-3; D uncertain. The CDR3 loop spans 15 amino acids. Trimming left V 2 bases short and J 1 base short, with 11 bases between. Germline CDR1 and CDR2: SGDLS and YYNGEE. The CDR3 coding sequence is TGTGCCAGCAGCGTTTGGGCACTTGGCACAGATACGCAGTATTTT. Translated, it gives CASSVWALGTDTQYF.

V is TRBV9 and J is TRBJ2-1; D not resolved. The CDR3 loop spans 15 amino acids. Trimming stripped 0 bases from V and 9 bases from J, with 16 bases between. Germline lookup yields CDR1 SGDLS and CDR2 YYNGEE. This chain's CDR3 is CASSVDTYTGGEQFF. The CDR3 nucleotides are TGTGCCAGCAGCGTAGACACCTATACCGGCGGTGAGCAGTTCTTC.

The rearrangement joins TRBV6-5 to TRBJ1-2; no clear D gene. The V and J ends lost 0 bases and 3 bases respectively, with 8 bases between them. The germline CDR1 and CDR2 sequences are MNHEY and SVGAGI. The CDR3 extends over 14 amino acids. CDR3 DNA: TGTGCCAGCAGTTACTCGATCCAGGACTATGGCTACACCTTC. This gives the protein CASSYSIQDYGYTF.

This clone was detected only a few times. The chain links TRBV19 to TRBJ2-5; no reliable D call. The CDR3 runs to 13 residues. The V end was cut by 4 bases, the J end by 3 bases, with 9 bases between. In germline, CDR1 is LNHDA, CDR2 SQIVND (reference sequence). The CDR3 region is CASSTPTEETQYF. The CDR3 coding sequence is TGTGCCAGTAGTACCCCGACGGAAGAGACCCAGTACTTC.

The chain has TRBV5-6 and TRBJ1-1; D possibly corresponds to TRBD1 (6 bases). There are 18 residues in the CDR3. The V and J ends lost 0 bases and 2 bases respectively, with 20 bases between them. Looked up from germline, CDR1 is SGHDT and CDR2 is YYEEEE. CDR3 sequence: CASSLAEFWGHLNTEAFF. The CDR3 region has the DNA TGTGCCAGCAGCTTGGCCGAGTTCTGGGGGCACCTAAACACTGAAGCTTTCTTT.

V is TRBV10-3 and J is TRBJ2-7, with D possibly called TRBD1 or TRBD2 (5 bases each). Germline lookup yields CDR1 ENHRY and CDR2 SYGVKD. Trimming took 3 bases from V and 3 from J, leaving 15 bases between them. The CDR3 is made up of 15 amino acids. The CDR3: CAISDLGTSVYEQYF. CDR3 in DNA: TGTGCCATCAGTGACCTGGGGACCTCCGTCTACGAGCAGTACTTC.

This clone appeared a single time. The genes are TRBV11-2 and TRBJ2-1; the match to TRBD1 covers 9 bases. The CDR3 length is 15 residues. Germline V lookup: CDR1 SGHAT, CDR2 FQNNGV. Trimming removed 4 bases from V and 6 bases from J; junction bases left unmatched: 7. The CDR3 nucleotides read TGTGCCAGCAGCTCTGGGACAGGGTTTGGCAATGAGCAGTTCTTC. Its protein is CASSSGTGFGNEQFF.

Remarks on this clone: Within the sample, other DNA sequences also encode this same CDR3. The chain combines TRBV7-9 with TRBJ1-2; a weak D match, TRBD1 (6 bases). V was pared by 1 base and J by 6 bases, with 6 bases between. The CDR3 contains 12 residues. Germline V gene lookup returns CDR1 SEHNR and CDR2 FQNEAQ (reference sequence). The CDR3 region is CASSLDRDGYTF. In nucleotides, the CDR3 is TGTGCCAGCAGCTTAGACAGGGATGGCTACACCTTC.

The V call is TRBV19, the J call TRBJ1-5; tentative D call: TRBD1 (5 bases). There are 17 residues in the CDR3. V was cut by 1 base and J by 2 bases, with 15 bases left in between. Germline V CDR1 and CDR2: LNHDA, SQIVND (reference sequence). CDR3 residues: CASSIGMGGYGNQPQHF. The CDR3 DNA reads TGTGCCAGTAGTATAGGAATGGGGGGGTATGGCAATCAGCCCCAGCATTTT.

The chain carries TRBV6-6 and TRBJ2-7; 8 bases match TRBD1. Germline CDR1 reads MNHNY; CDR2 reads SVGAGI (reference sequence). The ends lost 7 bases at V and 4 bases at J; junction bases unmatched: 6. CDR3 length: 13 amino acids. CDR3 loop: CASTVHRGYEQYF. DNA of the CDR3: TGTGCCAGCACCGTCCACAGGGGGTACGAGCAGTACTTC.

This clone was recorded only once. The chain uses TRBV13 and TRBJ2-6; no clear D gene. The CDR3 has 16 amino acids. The germline V gene encodes CDR1 PRHDT and CDR2 FYEKMQ (reference sequence). Trimming took off 0 bases at V and 0 bases at J, with 6 bases between the two ends. This CDR3 is CASSLGLDSGANVLTF. The CDR3 region has the DNA TGTGCCAGCAGCTTAGGCCTTGACTCTGGGGCCAACGTCCTGACTTTC.

To note about this clone: The same CDR3 can be traced to other DNA sequences in this sample. This chain links TRBV20-1 with TRBJ2-1, with D perhaps being TRBD1 or TRBD2 (5 bases each). The V and J ends lost 2 bases and 7 bases respectively, with 6 bases between them. This CDR3 contains 11 residues. The germline V gene has CDR1 DFQATT and CDR2 SNEGSKA (reference sequence). CDR3 residues: CSARWGNEQFF. The CDR3 region has the DNA TGCAGTGCTAGATGGGGGAATGAGCAGTTCTTC.

The rearrangement uses TRBV6-5 and TRBJ2-7; D is ambiguous. The CDR3 runs 13 residues. The germline CDR1 and CDR2 sequences are MNHEY and SVGAGI. Trimming left V 2 bases short and J 2 bases short, with 7 bases between. The CDR3 region has the DNA TGTGCCAGCAGTTACCACTCCGCCTACGAGCAGTACTTC. Translating gives CASSYHSAYEQYF.

The rearrangement uses TRBV14 and TRBJ2-2; 10 nucleotides agree with TRBD2. V dropped 4 bases and J dropped 7; count of bases not matched to a gene: 12. CDR1 is SGHDN and CDR2 is FVKESK in the germline V gene. The CDR3 length is 17 residues. As DNA, the CDR3 is TGTGCCAGCAGCCGAAGTGGGCTAGCGGGAGCTGGCGGGGAGCTGTTTTTT. Translated, it gives CASSRSGLAGAGGELFF.

Note on this clone: The sample has other DNA sequences that encode this CDR3 too. The gene calls are TRBV19 and TRBJ2-7; TRBD1 aligns across 9 bases. Germline V gene data show CDR1 as LNHDA and CDR2 as SQIVND (reference sequence). V lost 3 bases to trimming and J lost 5 bases; unmatched junction nucleotides: 2. The CDR3 loop spans 13 amino acids. The CDR3 loop reads CASSIRQGDEQYF. The CDR3 DNA is TGTGCCAGTAGTATCCGACAGGGGGACGAGCAGTACTTC. The variable domain in full, with the rest retrieved from reference TRBV19 and TRBJ2-7, is DGGITQSPKYLFRKEGQNVTLSCEQNLNHDAMYWYRQDPGQGLRLIYYSQIVNDFQKGDIAEGYSVSREKKESFPLTVTSAQKNPTAFYLCASSIRQGDEQYFGPGTRLTVT.